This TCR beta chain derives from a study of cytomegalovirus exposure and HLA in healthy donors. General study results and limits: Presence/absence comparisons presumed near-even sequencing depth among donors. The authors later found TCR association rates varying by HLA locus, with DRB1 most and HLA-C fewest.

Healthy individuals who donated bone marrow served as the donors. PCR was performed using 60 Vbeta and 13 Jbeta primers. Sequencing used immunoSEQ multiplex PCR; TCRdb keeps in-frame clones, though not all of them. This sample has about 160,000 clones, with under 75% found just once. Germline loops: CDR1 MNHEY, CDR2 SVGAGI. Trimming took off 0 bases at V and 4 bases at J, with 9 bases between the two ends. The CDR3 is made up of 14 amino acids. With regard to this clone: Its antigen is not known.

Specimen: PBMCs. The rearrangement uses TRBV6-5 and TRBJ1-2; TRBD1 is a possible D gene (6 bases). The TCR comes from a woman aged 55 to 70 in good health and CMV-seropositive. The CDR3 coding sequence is TGTGCCAGCAGTTACTCACAGGGCGGCTATGGCTACACCTTC. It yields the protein CASSYSQGGYGYTF.